The 30 T cell receptor beta chains in this list originate from one sample, sequenced in a study of blood T cell repertoires in COVID-19. Profiling relied on immunoSEQ multiplex PCR, and the TCRdb table lists in-frame clones only, not all of them. The data show approximately 61,000 clones, approximately 80% seen once. Sample: peripheral blood. The receptors were gathered from an elderly man with active or convalescent COVID-19.

This chain connects TRBV3-1 (or the pseudogene TRBV3-2) to TRBJ2-7, with 11 bases fitting TRBD1. The J segment lost 6 bases and the V segment lost 1 base, leaving 8 bases of the junction unmatched. In germline, CDR1 is LGHDT, CDR2 YNNKEL (reference sequence). This CDR3 region has 16 residues. CDR3 loop: CASSQAVGTGGSEQYF. The DNA of the CDR3 is TGTGCCAGCAGCCAAGCCGTCGGGACAGGGGGAAGCGAGCAGTACTTC.

The chain joins TRBV5-4 to TRBJ2-3, with D possibly matching TRBD2 (6 bases). Trimming shortened V by 2 bases and J by 4 bases, and 14 bases separated the two germline ends. This CDR3 spans 15 amino acids. The germline V gene encodes CDR1 SGHNT and CDR2 YYREEE (reference sequence). The CDR3 DNA reads as TGTGCCAGCAGCTTATTTTTAGGGGAGGCAGATACGCAGTATTTT. The encoded protein is CASSLFLGEADTQYF. The variable domain in full, completed from reference TRBV5-4 and TRBJ2-3, reads ETGVTQSPTHLIKTRGQQVTLRCSSQSGHNTVSWYQQALGQGPQFIFQYYREEENGRGNFPPRFSGLQFPNYSSELNVNALELDDSALYLCASSLFLGEADTQYFGPGTRLTVL.

The chain links TRBV3-1 (or the pseudogene TRBV3-2) to TRBJ2-7; TRBD1 is a possible D gene (6 bases). Germline lookup yields CDR1 LGHDT and CDR2 YNNKEL (reference sequence). Trimming removed 1 base at V and 9 bases at J, with 16 bases between. The CDR3 consists of 14 residues. The CDR3 here is CASSQVGGEGVQYF. CDR3 nucleotide sequence: TGTGCCAGCAGCCAAGTAGGGGGTGAGGGGGTGCAGTACTTC.

This clone was recorded at least ten times. The chain has TRBV12-3 or TRBV12-4 and TRBJ2-2; D unclear. The ends were cut back, 4 bases at V and 5 bases at J, with 8 bases in the middle. The length of the CDR3 is 13 residues. The CDR3 sequence is CASSSLLTGELFF. Written as DNA, the CDR3 is TGTGCCAGCAGTTCCTTACTTACCGGGGAGCTGTTTTTT.

This clone was counted only a few times. This rearrangement joins TRBV5-1 to TRBJ2-7; the D gene is possibly TRBD2 (5 bases). V was clipped by 4 bases and J by 6 bases, with 14 bases between them. Germline V gene sequence: CDR1 SGHRS, CDR2 YFSETQ. CDR3 length: 13 amino acids. As DNA, the CDR3 is TGCGCCAGCAGCCCAGCTACTAGTTCCGAGCAGTACTTC. It is translated as CASSPATSSEQYF.

This chain uses TRBV29-1 with TRBJ1-2; 9 bases map to TRBD1. Germline V gives CDR1 SQVTM, CDR2 ANQGSEA. V trimming: 1 base; J trimming: 5 bases; junction bases outside the gene matches: 5. This CDR3 is built from 14 residues. The CDR3 sequence is CSVEVGTGTYGYTF. CDR3 sequence (DNA): TGCAGCGTTGAAGTGGGGACAGGGACATATGGCTACACCTTC.

This chain uses TRBV24-1 with TRBJ1-2; D might be TRBD1 (5 bases). This CDR3 has 14 amino acids. V gave up 3 bases and J gave up 8 bases, with 15 bases separating them. Germline values: CDR1 KGHDR, CDR2 SFDVKD. CDR3 sequence: CATSDPSRVRGYTF. As DNA, the CDR3 is TGTGCCACCAGTGATCCTTCCAGGGTGCGGGGCTACACCTTC.

The V call is TRBV2, the J call TRBJ2-7; D possibly corresponds to TRBD2 (6 bases). V lost 10 bases to trimming and J lost 2 bases, with 15 bases between them. Germline CDR1 SNHLY, CDR2 FYNNEI. This CDR3 has 13 residues. CDR3 nucleotide sequence: TGTGCCACAGGGAGGCAGGTACCCTACGAGCAGTACTTC. It translates to CATGRQVPYEQYF.

The rearrangement uses TRBV7-9 and TRBJ2-7; D perhaps matches TRBD1 (5 bases). V dropped 1 base and J dropped 6 bases, with 10 bases sitting between them. The CDR3 has 13 amino acids. CDR1 is SEHNR, CDR2 FQNEAQ, per germline (reference sequence). As DNA, the CDR3 is TGTGCCAGCAGCTTAGACTCAGGGTTCGAGCAGTACTTC. It translates to CASSLDSGFEQYF.

The rearrangement joins TRBV29-1 to TRBJ2-7; 8 positions match TRBD1. This CDR3 comprises 14 residues. V lost 7 bases to trimming and J lost 0 bases; unmatched junction nucleotides: 8. Germline V gene lookup returns CDR1 SQVTM and CDR2 ANQGSEA. The CDR3 region has the DNA TGCAGCGGGGCCGGGACAGGAGGCTCCTACGAGCAGTACTTC. Amino acids: CSGAGTGGSYEQYF.

This clone has only a few counts. The chain combines TRBV19 with TRBJ2-4, with TRBD1 matching over 7 bases. Losses at the gene ends were 1 base for V and 3 bases for J; bases not matched to a gene: 0. CDR3 length: 14 amino acids. Germline V gene data show CDR1 as LNHDA and CDR2 as SQIVND (reference sequence). The chain's CDR3 is CASSIGTGKNIQYF. CDR3 sequence (DNA): TGTGCCAGTAGTATAGGGACAGGCAAAAACATTCAGTACTTC.

DNA of the CDR3: TGTGCCAGCAGTCGCGTGCGATTACAGTTCTTC. It translates to CASSRVRLQFF. The V call is TRBV28, the J call TRBJ2-1; D unresolved. Trimming stripped 5 bases from V and 13 bases from J, with 12 bases between. CDR3 length equals 11 residues. CDR1 MDHEN and CDR2 SYDVKM come from the germline V gene.

This CDR3 reads CASSLTRGKDQPQHF. The CDR3 DNA reads TGTGCCAGCAGCCTCACGAGGGGGAAAGATCAGCCCCAGCATTTT. This chain links TRBV7-9 with TRBJ1-5, with D maybe TRBD1 (6 bases). V lost 5 bases and J lost 5, with 16 bases in between. In germline, CDR1 is SEHNR, CDR2 FQNEAQ (reference sequence). This CDR3 comprises 15 residues.

The chain recombines TRBV5-6 with TRBJ2-1, with TRBD2 identical over 9 bases. Germline-derived CDR1 and CDR2 are SGHDT and YYEEEE. This CDR3 is built from 17 residues. V lost 0 bases and J lost 3; bases outside the gene matches: 7. CDR3 residues: CASSLVGMREGYNEQFF. Here the CDR3 DNA reads TGTGCCAGCAGCTTGGTAGGCATGCGGGAGGGCTACAATGAGCAGTTCTTC.

This chain links TRBV7-9 with TRBJ2-1; 12 bases are shared with TRBD2. The V segment lost 1 base and the J segment 9 bases; nucleotides outside the gene matches: 7. This CDR3 spans 16 amino acids. Germline values: CDR1 SEHNR, CDR2 FQNEAQ (reference sequence). DNA for the CDR3: TGTGCCAGCAGCTTAGGACTAGCGGGGGAATGGGGTGAGCAGTTCTTC. It codes for CASSLGLAGEWGEQFF.

This clone was seen just once. The chain's CDR3 is CASSIQGDDSGNTIYF. CDR3 DNA sequence: TGTGCCAGTAGTATCCAGGGTGATGACTCTGGAAACACCATATATTTT. The V call is TRBV19, the J call TRBJ1-3; maybe TRBD1 (5 bases). This CDR3 has 16 residues. The germline V gene encodes CDR1 LNHDA and CDR2 SQIVND (reference sequence). V was cut by 3 bases and J by 0 bases, with 12 bases left in between.

In this sample, this clone turned up a few times. J is TRBJ2-2 and V is TRBV7-3; no firm D call. The CDR3 sequence is 15 residues long. The germline V gene has CDR1 SGHTA and CDR2 FQGTGA. V lost 6 bases and J lost 2, with 13 bases in between. This CDR3 is CASRAAPPNTGELFF. DNA for the CDR3: TGTGCCAGCAGAGCAGCGCCGCCTAACACCGGGGAGCTGTTTTTT.

This chain's CDR3 is CASKIAGHEQFF. Here the CDR3 DNA reads TGTGCCAGCAAGATAGCGGGGCATGAGCAGTTCTTC. The V call is TRBV6-5, the J call TRBJ2-1; TRBD2 agrees at 8 bases. From germline, CDR1 is MNHEY and CDR2 SVGAGI. V dropped 7 bases and J dropped 8; count of bases not matched to a gene: 4. The CDR3 extends over 12 amino acids.

The CDR3 here is CASSLEARGYNEQYF. CDR3 sequence (DNA): TGTGCCAGCAGCTTAGAAGCGCGGGGTTACAACGAGCAGTACTTC. V gene TRBV11-3 combines with J gene TRBJ2-7, with a weak D call TRBD2 (6 bases). CDR1 is SGHNT and CDR2 is YENEEA in the germline V gene. This CDR3 has 15 residues. V was trimmed by 0 bases and J by 5 bases, leaving 14 bases between them.

This chain connects TRBV27 to TRBJ1-1; the D is unclear. The CDR3 extends over 16 amino acids. Germline V gives CDR1 MNHEY, CDR2 SMNVEV (reference sequence). Trimming took 7 bases from V and 0 from J, leaving 18 bases between them. The CDR3 bases are TGTGCCAGCAAATCCTACAGCGGCTCTCTGAACACTGAAGCTTTCTTT. This gives the protein CASKSYSGSLNTEAFF.

V gene TRBV5-1 combines with J gene TRBJ1-1, with TRBD1 matching over 9 bases. Germline CDR1 is SGHRS and CDR2 is YFSETQ. The CDR3 sequence is 13 residues long. V lost 4 bases to trimming and J lost 7 bases; unmatched junction nucleotides: 5. As DNA, the CDR3 is TGCGCCAGCAGCGGGGGACAGGGAATTGAAGCTTTCTTT. Amino acid sequence: CASSGGQGIEAFF.

This sequence joins TRBV29-1 and TRBJ2-7, with D maybe TRBD1 (6 bases). This CDR3 comprises 12 residues. V was pared by 5 bases and J by 3 bases, with 11 bases between. Germline V lookup: CDR1 SQVTM, CDR2 ANQGSEA. CDR3 region: CSVSGTNYEQYF. CDR3 nucleotide sequence: TGCAGCGTTTCTGGGACAAACTACGAGCAGTACTTC.

This clone was found a few times. The chain employs TRBV9 and TRBJ2-2, with 11 bases fitting TRBD2. CDR3 length: 17 residues. V shed 5 bases and J 7 bases; nucleotides not matched to a gene: 13. CDR1 and CDR2 (germline): SGDLS, YYNGEE. This chain's CDR3 is CASRPEVAGGPIGELFF. In DNA, the CDR3 is TGTGCCAGCAGGCCCGAGGTAGCGGGAGGGCCCATCGGGGAGCTGTTTTTT. Full variable domain (remainder filled in from reference TRBV9 and TRBJ2-2): DSGVTQTPKHLITATGQRVTLRCSPRSGDLSVYWYQQSLDQGLQFLIQYYNGEERAKGNILERFSAQQFPDLHSELNLSSLELGDSALYFCASRPEVAGGPIGELFFGEGSRLTVL.

This clone has a handful of counts. This chain uses TRBV5-1 with TRBJ2-2, with D tentatively TRBD2 (5 bases). The CDR3 totals 19 residues. V lost 0 bases, J lost 2 bases, and 20 bases lay in between. The germline gives CDR1 SGHRS, CDR2 YFSETQ. The CDR3 here is CASSLGILVSRSNTGELFF. DNA for the CDR3: TGCGCCAGCAGCTTGGGGATACTAGTTAGTAGATCAAACACCGGGGAGCTGTTTTTT. The variable domain in full, completed from reference TRBV5-1 and TRBJ2-2, reads KAGVTQTPRYLIKTRGQQVTLSCSPISGHRSVSWYQQTPGQGLQFLFEYFSETQRNKGNFPGRFSGRQFSNSRSEMNVSTLELGDSALYLCASSLGILVSRSNTGELFFGEGSRLTVL.

The rearrangement joins TRBV10-3 to TRBJ1-5, with 7 bases lining up with TRBD1. V shed 2 bases, J shed 3 bases, and the junction held 1 base outside the gene matches. CDR3 size: 14 residues. Germline loops: CDR1 ENHRY, CDR2 SYGVKD. In DNA, the CDR3 is TGTGCCATCAGTGAGGGACAGGACAATCAGCCCCAGCATTTT. Protein sequence: CAISEGQDNQPQHF.

The chain recombines TRBV3-1 (or the pseudogene TRBV3-2) with TRBJ2-5; a weak D match, TRBD1 (6 bases). Germline V gene data show CDR1 as LGHDT and CDR2 as YNNKEL (reference sequence). The CDR3 totals 13 residues. Trimming removed 4 bases from V and 2 bases from J, with 8 bases in between. The CDR3 loop is CASSPGTQETQYF. The DNA for the CDR3 is TGTGCCAGCAGCCCCGGGACACAAGAGACCCAGTACTTC.

This clone was seen a single time. This chain links TRBV29-1 with TRBJ1-1; perhaps TRBD1 as D (6 bases). The V gene's germline CDR1 is SQVTM and CDR2 ANQGSEA. The length of the CDR3 is 13 residues. Trimming removed 2 bases at V and 4 bases at J, with 11 bases between. CDR3: CSVESQQGTEAFF. CDR3 coding DNA: TGCAGCGTTGAATCCCAACAGGGCACTGAAGCTTTCTTT.

The CDR3 DNA reads TGTGCCAGCAGCCTTGCAGGGGGAAATAAGCAGGAGACCCAGTACTTC. As protein: CASSLAGGNKQETQYF. This sequence joins TRBV3-1 (or the pseudogene TRBV3-2) and TRBJ2-5, with TRBD1 identical over 7 bases. The CDR3 covers 16 residues. With 4 bases clipped from V and 5 bases from J, the junction kept 13 bases outside the gene matches. Germline CDR1 and CDR2: LGHDT and YNNKEL (reference sequence).

The V gene is TRBV5-1, the J gene TRBJ1-2; D possibly corresponds to TRBD1 (6 bases). Germline V CDR1 and CDR2: SGHRS, YFSETQ. The CDR3 is 15 amino acids. Trimming shortened V by 0 bases and J by 1 base, and 10 bases separated the two germline ends. DNA of the CDR3: TGCGCCAGCAGCTTGGGATCACAGGGTAACTATGGCTACACCTTC. As protein: CASSLGSQGNYGYTF. Full variable domain (remainder filled in from reference TRBV5-1 and TRBJ1-2): KAGVTQTPRYLIKTRGQQVTLSCSPISGHRSVSWYQQTPGQGLQFLFEYFSETQRNKGNFPGRFSGRQFSNSRSEMNVSTLELGDSALYLCASSLGSQGNYGYTFGSGTRLTVV.

J is TRBJ2-1 and V is TRBV24-1, with D hard to call. Germline-derived CDR1 and CDR2 are KGHDR and SFDVKD. The CDR3 spans 13 residues. Deletions cut 4 bases from V and 6 bases from J, with 9 bases between. The CDR3 region is CATSDPSSNEQFF. The DNA for the CDR3 is TGTGCCACCAGTGACCCCTCGTCCAATGAGCAGTTCTTC.